Sequencing of this TCR beta chain was carried out in a study of cytomegalovirus exposure and HLA in healthy donors. The PCR used 60 Vbeta and 13 Jbeta primers. The assay was immunoSEQ multiplex PCR, and TCRdb's table has in-frame clones only and misses some. The sample has 240,000 or so clones; roughly 82% are singletons. The receptor was derived from a woman aged 40 to 50 in good health and CMV-seropositive. The sample comprised PBMCs.

CDR3 protein: CASSQEGRGLRNTEAFF. The DNA of the CDR3 is TGCGCCAGCAGCCAAGAGGGGAGGGGTTTAAGGAACACTGAAGCTTTCTTT. V gene TRBV4-1 combines with J gene TRBJ1-1; perhaps TRBD1 as D (5 bases). Trimming cost V 0 bases and J 1 base, with 15 bases left between them. CDR1 and CDR2 (germline): MGHRA, YSYEKL. This CDR3 is built from 17 residues.